These 20 T cell receptor beta chains were sequenced from one sample in a study of response to subunit inactivated influenza vaccine. In TCRdb, the RT-PCR reads were re-called with MiXCR into one record per CDR3 protein. The sample carries 200,000 to 300,000 distinct CDR3 sequences, 12% recorded once. The material was non-naive T cells sorted from PBMCs, obtained around two weeks before vaccination. These receptors were collected from a man aged 45-60 years who received an inactivated influenza vaccine.

This clonotype was counted ten times or more. The chain recombines TRBV20-1 with TRBJ2-5, with D possibly being TRBD1 (6 bases). Trimming stripped 4 bases from V and 5 bases from J, with 11 bases between. This CDR3 spans 12 amino acids. Germline V lookup: CDR1 DFQATT, CDR2 SNEGSKA (reference sequence). In DNA, the CDR3 is TGCAGTGCTATATACCAGGGGGAGACCCAGTACTTC. This translates into CSAIYQGETQYF.

This clonotype was seen many times. The chain combines TRBV20-1 with TRBJ1-4; TRBD1 matches 9 bases. This CDR3 spans 15 amino acids. Losses at the gene ends were 3 bases for V and 4 bases for J; bases not matched to a gene: 6. Per germline, CDR1 DFQATT and CDR2 SNEGSKA (reference sequence). CDR3 region: CSASTGGVDNEKLFF. In nucleotides, the CDR3 is TGCAGTGCTAGTACAGGGGGCGTTGATAATGAAAAACTGTTTTTT.

The chain is built from TRBV6-1 and TRBJ2-1, with D unclear. Germline-derived CDR1 and CDR2 are MNHNS and SASEGT. This CDR3 region has 13 residues. V was shortened by 5 bases and J by 6 bases, with 11 bases between the two germline ends. The CDR3 DNA reads TGTGCCAGCAGTCAGAAGTGGGGCAATGAGCAGTTCTTC. This encodes CASSQKWGNEQFF.

This clonotype was observed at least ten times. The rearrangement uses TRBV29-1 and TRBJ2-7; maybe TRBD2 (6 bases). CDR1 is SQVTM and CDR2 is ANQGSEA in the germline V gene. V was shortened by 2 bases and J by 2 bases, with 19 bases between the two germline ends. The CDR3 is 16 amino acids. The CDR3 protein is CSVEFAGRPNPYEQYF. CDR3 coding DNA: TGCAGCGTTGAATTTGCGGGACGTCCGAACCCCTACGAGCAGTACTTC.

The rearrangement joins TRBV21-1 to TRBJ1-1; the table's D gene call, TRBD1, was not cross checked with the DNA. TRBV21-1 is deemed a pseudogene. The CDR3 length is 13 residues. The CDR3 region has the DNA TGTGCCAGCAGCAGCGAGGGGACCCCTGAAGCTTTCTTT. This sequence encodes CASSSEGTPEAFF.

In its sample, this clonotype was seen a few times. A much bigger clone sits one base away, suggesting this may be a read error. This chain connects TRBV6-1 to TRBJ2-3, with TRBD2 as a possible D gene (6 bases). Germline-derived CDR1 and CDR2 are MNHNS and SASEGT. V lost 8 bases, J lost 6 bases, and 6 bases lay in between. The CDR3 spans 10 residues. The CDR3 region has the DNA TGTGCCAGCGGAGGGGATACGCAGTATTTT. This codes for CASGGDTQYF.

This clonotype was seen a few times. V is TRBV11-2 and J is TRBJ2-5; D is ambiguous. The V end lost 5 bases, the J end lost 1 base, and 8 bases lay between the germline ends. This CDR3 is 13 amino acids long. Germline V gene data show CDR1 as SGHAT and CDR2 as FQNNGV. CDR3 coding DNA: TGTGCCAGCAGCAGTCACCTCCAAGAGACCCAGTACTTC. This encodes CASSSHLQETQYF.

J is TRBJ1-3 and V is TRBV5-6; D is possibly TRBD1 (6 bases). V was cut by 5 bases and J by 3 bases, with 12 bases left in between. The CDR3 runs to 14 residues. Germline V gene sequence: CDR1 SGHDT, CDR2 YYEEEE. The CDR3 sequence: CASRLQGFGNTIYF. In DNA form, the CDR3 reads TGTGCCAGCAGACTACAGGGATTTGGAAACACCATATATTTT.

The sample holds many counts of this clonotype. Written as DNA, the CDR3 is TGTGCCAGCAGTCTTAACCTAGCGCTGTACCAAGAGACCCAGTACTTC. Protein: CASSLNLALYQETQYF. The V and J genes are TRBV7-2 and TRBJ2-5; perhaps TRBD2 as D (6 bases). The V gene lost 6 bases and the J gene lost 0 bases, with 17 bases spanning the gap. The CDR3 length is 16 residues. Germline CDR1 and CDR2: SGHTA and FQGNSA.

The gene calls are TRBV20-1 and TRBJ1-1; D gene uncertain. The CDR3 runs 14 residues. Deletions cut 0 bases from V and 5 bases from J, with 13 bases between. Germline CDR1 is DFQATT and CDR2 is SNEGSKA (reference sequence). CDR3 in DNA: TGCAGTGCTAGAGATATAACGGTCCGTACTGAAGCTTTCTTT. It encodes CSARDITVRTEAFF.

This clonotype came up a few times. This chain connects TRBV20-1 to TRBJ1-4, with TRBD1 matching 7 bases. There are 14 residues in the CDR3. From germline, CDR1 is DFQATT and CDR2 SNEGSKA (reference sequence). V shed 6 bases, J shed 8 bases, and the junction held 12 bases outside the gene matches. The chain's CDR3 is CSARQGGVGEKLFF. The CDR3, as DNA: TGCAGTGCCCGCCAGGGGGGGGTTGGCGAAAAACTGTTTTTT.

This clonotype has only a few counts. The chain uses TRBV7-8 and TRBJ2-1; 9 nucleotides match TRBD2. The CDR3 loop spans 17 amino acids. The V gene end was trimmed by 5 bases and the J gene end by 1 base; junction bases not matched to a gene: 9. Germline-derived CDR1 and CDR2 are SGHVS and FQNEAQ. This CDR3 is CASSGASGAISYNEQFF. In DNA, the CDR3 is TGTGCCAGCAGCGGGGCTAGCGGGGCTATTTCCTACAATGAGCAGTTCTTC.

This clonotype has more than one count but fewer than ten. The chain has TRBV12-3 or TRBV12-4 and TRBJ1-6, with 7 bases aligning to TRBD1. With V trimmed by 3 bases and J by 11 bases, 7 bases remained unmatched. This CDR3 is 14 amino acids long. CDR3 region: CASSFRDSDPPLHF. The CDR3 bases are TGTGCCAGCAGTTTCCGGGACAGCGACCCACCCCTCCACTTT.

This clonotype was seen a handful of times. The V gene is TRBV12-3 or TRBV12-4, the J gene TRBJ1-5, with 7 bases identical to TRBD1. The V and J ends lost 4 bases and 4 bases, in that order; junction bases with no gene match: 7. This CDR3 comprises 15 residues. The CDR3 spells CASSSSGDRNQPQHF. Here the CDR3 DNA reads TGTGCCAGCAGTTCCTCGGGGGACAGAAATCAGCCCCAGCATTTT.

Turning to this clonotype: A junction boundary mismatches the germline segment, possibly from a read error. The chain has TRBV11-2 and TRBJ1-4; 7 bases are shared with TRBD1. CDR1 and CDR2 (germline): SGHAT, FQNNGV. There are 18 residues in the CDR3. Here the CDR3 reads CASSLQGGPGATNKKLFF. The CDR3 DNA reads TGTGCCAGCAGCTTACAAGGGGGCCCCGGTGCAACTAATAAAAAACTGTTTTTT.

The rearrangement joins TRBV7-2 to TRBJ2-5; TRBD2 matches at 9 bases. The CDR3 spans 17 residues. The V gene's germline CDR1 is SGHTA and CDR2 FQGNSA. The CDR3 DNA is TGTGCGAGCTCCTACGGGAGGGTAGCGGGGGTCCAAGAGACCCAGTACTTC. Amino acid sequence: CASSYGRVAGVQETQYF.

This clonotype occurred many times. This sequence joins TRBV4-2 and TRBJ1-6; D is undetermined. The V end lost 0 bases, the J end lost 4 bases, and 10 bases lay between the germline ends. This CDR3 region has 16 residues. Germline V lookup: CDR1 LGHNA, CDR2 YNFKEQ. The CDR3 DNA reads as TGTGCCAGCAGCCAAGAGGCGGACGGTTATAATTCACCCCTCCACTTT. It is translated as CASSQEADGYNSPLHF.

This clonotype was detected only a few times. The chain joins TRBV5-6 to TRBJ2-2, with 8 bases matching TRBD1. The CDR3 spans 16 residues. V lost 0 bases and J lost 6; bases outside the gene matches: 7. The germline V gene encodes CDR1 SGHDT and CDR2 YYEEEE. The CDR3 DNA reads as TGTGCCAGCAGCTTGGGGACAGGGTATTCGCCCGGGGAGCTGTTTTTT. This encodes CASSLGTGYSPGELFF.

This clonotype was picked up a small number of times. V and J are TRBV20-1 and TRBJ1-2; D not resolved. From germline, CDR1 is DFQATT and CDR2 SNEGSKA (reference sequence). The V end lost 6 bases, the J end lost 1 base, and 6 bases lay between the germline ends. CDR3 size: 11 residues. The CDR3 reads CSAGSNYGYTF. CDR3 DNA: TGCAGTGCAGGGAGTAACTATGGCTACACCTTC.

This clonotype has ten or more counts. This rearrangement joins TRBV5-1 to TRBJ2-1, with 7 nucleotides matching TRBD1. Per the germline V gene, CDR1 is SGHRS and CDR2 is YFSETQ. The V and J ends lost 5 bases and 4 bases, in that order; junction bases with no gene match: 3. This CDR3 comprises 13 residues. In nucleotides, the CDR3 is TGCGCCAGCAGAGGGACAGAATACAATGAGCAGTTCTTC. Amino acids: CASRGTEYNEQFF.